Listed below are T cell receptor beta chains from one sample, sequenced in a study of blood T cell repertoires in COVID-19. Data came from immunoSEQ multiplex PCR; TCRdb stores just in-frame clones and leaves some out. The table has some 160,000 clones, 70% to 90% seen once; the top ten hold roughly 3.1%. Source material: peripheral blood. The source is a man in his 60s with acute or convalescent COVID-19. Each CDR3 is given with its conserved first and last residue. A D gene is named only where the DNA matches it firmly. Clone size is not always given. Where it is, it says once, few, many or a class for expanded clones.

clone_size: NA
v_call: TRBV9
d_call: TRBD2
j_call: TRBJ2-5
cdr3_aa: CASSPFGGSLETQYF
cdr3_nt: TGTGCCAGCAGCCCGTTCGGGGGGAGTTTGGAGACCCAGTACTTC

clone_size: NA
v_call: TRBV6-5
d_call: NA
j_call: TRBJ1-1
cdr3_aa: CASSLFPGVNTEAFF
cdr3_nt: TGTGCCAGCAGCCTCTTCCCCGGGGTGAACACTGAAGCTTTCTTT

clone_size: NA
v_call: TRBV15
d_call: NA
j_call: TRBJ2-3
cdr3_aa: CATTSDYSTDTQYF
cdr3_nt: TGTGCCACCACCTCCGACTATTCCACAGATACGCAGTATTTT

clone_size: NA
v_call: TRBV30
d_call: NA
j_call: TRBJ1-1
cdr3_aa: CAWSVLAEAFF
cdr3_nt: TGTGCCTGGAGTGTACTGGCTGAAGCTTTCTTT

clone_size: NA
v_call: TRBV3-1/TRBV3-2
d_call: NA
j_call: TRBJ2-5
cdr3_aa: CASSQDHGKTTQYF
cdr3_nt: TGTGCCAGCAGCCAAGATCACGGCAAGACTACCCAGTACTTC

clone_size: NA
v_call: TRBV4-1
d_call: NA
j_call: TRBJ1-3
cdr3_aa: CASSQVEGQSSGNTIYF
cdr3_nt: TGCGCCAGCAGCCAAGTAGAGGGACAAAGCTCTGGAAACACCATATATTTT

clone_size: NA
v_call: TRBV21-1
d_call: NA
j_call: TRBJ2-1
cdr3_aa: CASRSSGGSNEQFF
cdr3_nt: TGTGCCAGCAGGTCTAGCGGGGGGTCCAATGAGCAGTTCTTC

clone_size: NA
v_call: TRBV11-2
d_call: NA
j_call: TRBJ1-1
cdr3_aa: CASRVGVGTEAFF
cdr3_nt: TGTGCCAGCAGAGTGGGCGTGGGCACTGAAGCTTTCTTT

clone_size: once
v_call: TRBV11-3
d_call: NA
j_call: TRBJ1-2
cdr3_aa: CASSLHLRVDYGYTF
cdr3_nt: TGTGCCAGCAGCCTCCACCTCCGGGTCGACTATGGCTACACCTTC

clone_size: once
v_call: TRBV6-2/TRBV6-3
d_call: NA
j_call: TRBJ2-1
cdr3_aa: CASSPSGEQFF
cdr3_nt: TGTGCCAGCAGCCCCTCCGGTGAGCAGTTCTTC

clone_size: NA
v_call: TRBV6-5
d_call: NA
j_call: TRBJ2-5
cdr3_aa: CASSYSGGPQETQYF
cdr3_nt: TGTGCCAGCAGTTACTCGGGGGGGCCCCAAGAGACCCAGTACTTC

clone_size: NA
v_call: TRBV6-5
d_call: NA
j_call: TRBJ1-1
cdr3_aa: CASSSKRTGTEAFF
cdr3_nt: TGTGCCAGCAGTTCGAAGCGAACAGGGACTGAAGCTTTCTTT

clone_size: NA
v_call: TRBV6-5
d_call: NA
j_call: TRBJ2-7
cdr3_aa: CASGTGPYEQYF
cdr3_nt: TGCGCCAGCGGCACAGGGCCCTACGAGCAGTACTTC

clone_size: NA
v_call: TRBV11-2
d_call: NA
j_call: TRBJ2-7
cdr3_aa: CASSLESSYEQYF
cdr3_nt: TGTGCCAGCAGCTTAGAGAGTTCCTACGAGCAGTACTTC

clone_size: NA
v_call: TRBV6-5
d_call: NA
j_call: TRBJ1-2
cdr3_aa: CASSYSPTGENGYTF
cdr3_nt: TGTGCCAGCAGTTACTCGCCGACAGGAGAGAATGGCTACACCTTC

clone_size: few
v_call: TRBV3-1/TRBV3-2
d_call: TRBD1
j_call: TRBJ2-2
cdr3_aa: CASSPRAWLDRVYTGELFF
cdr3_nt: TGTGCCAGCAGCCCAAGGGCCTGGTTGGACAGGGTGTACACCGGGGAGCTGTTTTTT

clone_size: NA
v_call: TRBV5-1
d_call: NA
j_call: TRBJ1-1
cdr3_aa: CASRSQTGYTEAFF
cdr3_nt: TGCGCCAGCAGGTCGCAGACGGGGTACACTGAAGCTTTCTTT

clone_size: NA
v_call: TRBV2
d_call: TRBD2
j_call: TRBJ2-7
cdr3_aa: CASRDSGDYEQYF
cdr3_nt: TGTGCCAGCAGGGATAGCGGGGACTACGAGCAGTACTTC

clone_size: NA
v_call: TRBV29-1
d_call: NA
j_call: TRBJ1-1
cdr3_aa: CSVGSRMNTEAFF
cdr3_nt: TGCAGCGTTGGGTCCAGGATGAACACTGAAGCTTTCTTT

clone_size: once
v_call: TRBV18
d_call: NA
j_call: TRBJ2-3
cdr3_aa: CASSPYRDTDTQYF
cdr3_nt: TGTGCCAGCTCACCTTACAGAGACACAGATACGCAGTATTTT

clone_size: NA
v_call: TRBV11-2
d_call: TRBD2
j_call: TRBJ2-4
cdr3_aa: CASSPLAGWGAKNIQYF
cdr3_nt: TGTGCCAGCAGCCCCCTAGCGGGGTGGGGGGCCAAAAACATTCAGTACTTC

clone_size: NA
v_call: TRBV7-2
d_call: NA
j_call: TRBJ1-2
cdr3_aa: CASSLVQGSYGYTF
cdr3_nt: TGTGCCAGCAGCTTAGTACAGGGCTCCTATGGCTACACCTTC

clone_size: NA
v_call: TRBV10-3
d_call: NA
j_call: TRBJ1-4
cdr3_aa: CAISPNREVQLFF
cdr3_nt: TGTGCCATCAGCCCGAATAGGGAGGTGCAACTGTTTTTT

clone_size: NA
v_call: TRBV27
d_call: TRBD2
j_call: TRBJ2-1
cdr3_aa: CASRRGGFNEQFF
cdr3_nt: TGTGCCAGCAGGCGGGGGGGCTTTAATGAGCAGTTCTTC

clone_size: NA
v_call: TRBV3-1/TRBV3-2
d_call: NA
j_call: TRBJ2-3
cdr3_aa: CASSQDVTGITDTQYF
cdr3_nt: TGTGCCAGCAGCCAAGACGTGACAGGTATCACAGATACGCAGTATTTT

clone_size: once
v_call: TRBV12-3/TRBV12-4
d_call: NA
j_call: TRBJ2-5
cdr3_aa: CASRGNGGTQYF
cdr3_nt: TGTGCCAGCAGGGGGAACGGGGGGACCCAGTACTTC

clone_size: NA
v_call: TRBV5-1
d_call: NA
j_call: TRBJ1-6
cdr3_aa: CASSLAETTTRSPLHF
cdr3_nt: TGCGCCAGCAGCTTGGCCGAGACAACCACAAGGTCACCCCTCCACTTT

clone_size: few
v_call: TRBV6-2/TRBV6-3
d_call: TRBD1
j_call: TRBJ1-1
cdr3_aa: CASSPDRGYTEAFF
cdr3_nt: TGTGCCAGCAGTCCGGACAGGGGCTACACTGAAGCTTTCTTT

clone_size: NA
v_call: TRBV11-2
d_call: NA
j_call: TRBJ2-2
cdr3_aa: CASSFVRGSNTGELFF
cdr3_nt: TGTGCCAGCAGCTTCGTACGGGGATCGAACACCGGGGAGCTGTTTTTT

clone_size: few
v_call: TRBV15
d_call: TRBD1
j_call: TRBJ1-4
cdr3_aa: CATSTRDRGYEKLFF
cdr3_nt: TGTGCCACCAGCACCCGGGACAGGGGTTATGAAAAACTGTTTTTT

clone_size: NA
v_call: TRBV11-2
d_call: NA
j_call: TRBJ1-4
cdr3_aa: CASSSTTTNEKLFF
cdr3_nt: TGTGCCAGCAGCTCTACCACAACTAATGAAAAACTGTTTTTT

clone_size: NA
v_call: TRBV10-2
d_call: TRBD2
j_call: TRBJ2-3
cdr3_aa: CASTEFPGLQSTDTQYF
cdr3_nt: TGCGCCAGCACCGAATTTCCGGGACTACAAAGCACAGATACGCAGTATTTT

clone_size: NA
v_call: TRBV2
d_call: NA
j_call: TRBJ1-5
cdr3_aa: CASSDRDTFQPQHF
cdr3_nt: TGTGCCAGCAGTGATCGGGACACCTTTCAGCCCCAGCATTTT

clone_size: NA
v_call: TRBV27
d_call: NA
j_call: TRBJ1-2
cdr3_aa: CASSYSNRLNYGYTF
cdr3_nt: TGTGCCAGCAGTTATTCGAACAGGCTGAACTATGGCTACACCTTC

clone_size: few
v_call: TRBV5-1
d_call: NA
j_call: TRBJ2-3
cdr3_aa: CASSEGTISGTDTQYF
cdr3_nt: TGCGCCAGCAGCGAGGGGACAATTTCGGGCACAGATACGCAGTATTTT

clone_size: NA
v_call: TRBV12-3/TRBV12-4
d_call: NA
j_call: TRBJ1-2
cdr3_aa: CASSFGGGDGYTF
cdr3_nt: TGTGCCAGCAGTTTTGGCGGGGGCGATGGCTACACCTTC

clone_size: NA
v_call: TRBV19
d_call: NA
j_call: TRBJ2-1
cdr3_aa: CASSIQGPAREQFF
cdr3_nt: TGTGCCAGTAGTATTCAGGGGCCGGCTAGGGAGCAGTTCTTC

clone_size: NA
v_call: TRBV5-4
d_call: NA
j_call: TRBJ2-7
cdr3_aa: CASSFRQAGSYEQYF
cdr3_nt: TGTGCCAGCAGCTTCCGACAGGCGGGCTCCTACGAGCAGTACTTC

clone_size: NA
v_call: TRBV9
d_call: TRBD2
j_call: TRBJ2-2
cdr3_aa: CASSVRGDPGGTGELFF
cdr3_nt: TGTGCCAGCAGCGTAAGGGGAGACCCGGGGGGCACCGGGGAGCTGTTTTTT

clone_size: NA
v_call: TRBV19
d_call: NA
j_call: TRBJ1-1
cdr3_aa: CASSISSRGVTEAFF
cdr3_nt: TGTGCCAGTAGTATATCCAGCAGGGGCGTCACTGAAGCTTTCTTT

clone_size: NA
v_call: TRBV12-3/TRBV12-4
d_call: NA
j_call: TRBJ1-1
cdr3_aa: CASSLGGVTEAFF
cdr3_nt: TGTGCCAGCAGTTTGGGGGGGGTCACTGAAGCTTTCTTT

clone_size: NA
v_call: TRBV18
d_call: NA
j_call: TRBJ2-1
cdr3_aa: CASSPLPAGNEQFF
cdr3_nt: TGTGCCAGCTCACCACTCCCCGCGGGCAATGAGCAGTTCTTC

clone_size: NA
v_call: TRBV11-3
d_call: TRBD2
j_call: TRBJ2-1
cdr3_aa: CASSLGLAGGNEQFF
cdr3_nt: TGTGCCAGCAGCTTAGGACTAGCGGGGGGTAATGAGCAGTTCTTC

clone_size: NA
v_call: TRBV2
d_call: TRBD2
j_call: TRBJ2-7
cdr3_aa: CASGRVAYEQYF
cdr3_nt: TGTGCCAGCGGGAGGGTAGCCTACGAGCAGTACTTC

clone_size: NA
v_call: TRBV3-1/TRBV3-2
d_call: TRBD1
j_call: TRBJ2-1
cdr3_aa: CASSQRGQGNEQFF
cdr3_nt: TGTGCCAGCAGCCAGAGAGGACAGGGCAATGAGCAGTTCTTC

clone_size: NA
v_call: TRBV19
d_call: TRBD1
j_call: TRBJ1-6
cdr3_aa: CASSIVGTGSYNSPLHF
cdr3_nt: TGTGCCAGTAGTATAGTCGGGACAGGCTCCTATAATTCACCCCTCCACTTT